Each of the 18 T cell receptor beta chains below was sequenced from the same sample in a study of T cell changes during pregnancy in multiple sclerosis. Using immunoSEQ multiplex PCR, the repertoire was profiled, and TCRdb retains in-frame clones only, with some absent. This table holds tens of thousands of clones, 90% found once. Sequencing was performed on peripheral blood, taken in the third trimester of pregnancy. The receptors were gathered from a female donor in good health, enrolled as a control in a pregnancy study.

This clone was observed a single time. The V gene is TRBV11-3, the J gene TRBJ1-1; perhaps TRBD1 as D (5 bases). V shed 3 bases and J shed 1 base, with 9 bases lying between them. The CDR3 spans 14 residues. Germline lookup yields CDR1 SGHNT and CDR2 YENEEA. CDR3 bases: TGTGCCAGCAGCTTCTCAGGGCCGAACACTGAAGCTTTCTTT. It codes for CASSFSGPNTEAFF.

The rearrangement joins TRBV7-8 to TRBJ2-3, with TRBD2 matching 11 bases. J gave up 2 bases and V 5 bases, and 6 bases lay outside the gene matches. Germline V lookup: CDR1 SGHVS, CDR2 FQNEAQ. The CDR3 has 16 residues. CDR3 in amino acids: CASSAGTSGITDTQYF. In DNA, the CDR3 is TGTGCCAGCAGCGCCGGGACTAGCGGAATCACAGATACGCAGTATTTT.

This chain joins TRBV11-3 and TRBJ1-1, with 7 bases that match TRBD1. The J segment lost 5 bases and the V segment lost 2 bases, leaving 5 bases of the junction unmatched. The CDR3 loop spans 14 amino acids. The germline gives CDR1 SGHNT, CDR2 YENEEA. The CDR3 bases are TGTGCCAGCAGCTTATCATCACAGGGGACTGAAGCTTTCTTT. Protein: CASSLSSQGTEAFF. Variable domain in full (rest from reference TRBV11-3 and TRBJ1-1): EAGVVQSPRYKIIEKKQPVAFWCNPISGHNTLYWYLQNLGQGPELLIRYENEEAVDDSQLPKDRFSAERLKGVDSTLKIQPAELGDSAVYLCASSLSSQGTEAFFGQGTRLTVV.

This clone appeared a single time. DNA of the CDR3: TGTGCCAGCAGCCTCCACGGGGGCACTGAAGCTTTCTTT. It yields the protein CASSLHGGTEAFF. V is TRBV7-9 and J is TRBJ1-1; D perhaps matches TRBD1 (5 bases). CDR1 is SEHNR and CDR2 is FQNEAQ in the germline V gene (reference sequence). With 5 bases removed from V and 4 bases from J, the gap between germline ends came to 11 bases. This CDR3 comprises 13 residues.

The CDR3 DNA reads TGTGCCAGCAGCGCCCAGGGAGGGCCTAATGAAAAACTGTTTTTT. This gives the protein CASSAQGGPNEKLFF. The chain joins TRBV7-2 to TRBJ1-4, with D perhaps TRBD1 (5 bases). The CDR3 covers 15 residues. Between the trimmed V and J ends, which lost 5 bases and 3 bases, there was a span of 13 bases. Looked up from germline, CDR1 is SGHTA and CDR2 is FQGNSA.

The V and J genes are TRBV30 and TRBJ1-3; D unclear. V lost 5 bases and J 7 bases, leaving 9 bases between the germline ends. The CDR3 is made up of 11 amino acids. The germline gives CDR1 GTSNPN, CDR2 SVGIG (reference sequence). The CDR3 sequence: CAWYQMNTIYF. As DNA, the CDR3 is TGTGCCTGGTATCAGATGAACACCATATATTTT.

The V call is TRBV5-8, the J call TRBJ1-2; the match to TRBD1 covers 9 bases. This CDR3 is built from 16 residues. Germline CDR1 is SGHTS and CDR2 is YDEGEE. With V trimmed by 3 bases and J by 2 bases, 8 bases remained unmatched. CDR3 nucleotide sequence: TGTGCCAGCAGCTGGGAGGGCGGGACAGGGAACTATGGCTACACCTTC. Its protein is CASSWEGGTGNYGYTF.

V gene TRBV5-5 combines with J gene TRBJ1-4, with 8 bases identical to TRBD1. The germline V gene encodes CDR1 SGHKS and CDR2 YYEKEE (reference sequence). The CDR3 covers 15 residues. V dropped 3 bases and J dropped 7; count of bases not matched to a gene: 8. CDR3 in amino acids: CASSSHRGDSEKLFF. In DNA, the CDR3 is TGTGCCAGCAGCTCCCACAGGGGGGATAGTGAAAAACTGTTTTTT. The complete variable domain, with remaining parts taken from reference TRBV5-5 and TRBJ1-4, reads DAGVTQSPTHLIKTRGQQVTLRCSPISGHKSVSWYQQVLGQGPQFIFQYYEKEERGRGNFPDRFSARQFPNYSSELNVNALLLGDSALYLCASSSHRGDSEKLFFGSGTQLSVL.

The CDR3 region has the DNA TGCAGCGTTGATTCGGCCGCGGGGACCGGGGAGCTGTTTTTT. This encodes CSVDSAAGTGELFF. The chain has TRBV29-1 and TRBJ2-2; the D gene is possibly TRBD2 (6 bases). The germline V and J ends were trimmed by 3 bases and 5 bases, with 13 bases remaining between them. CDR3 size: 14 residues. In germline, CDR1 is SQVTM, CDR2 ANQGSEA.

The J gene is TRBJ1-2, the V gene TRBV30, with TRBD1 matching over 8 bases. This CDR3 has 13 residues. CDR1 and CDR2 (germline): GTSNPN, SVGIG (reference sequence). The ends lost 2 bases at V and 4 bases at J; junction bases unmatched: 3. CDR3 sequence reads: CAWSTGGAYGYTF. CDR3 nucleotides: TGTGCCTGGAGTACAGGGGGGGCCTATGGCTACACCTTC.

The rearrangement uses TRBV7-2 and TRBJ2-4; D possibly corresponds to TRBD1 (5 bases). This CDR3 region has 13 residues. Germline loops: CDR1 SGHTA, CDR2 FQGNSA. V lost 2 bases and J lost 8, with 10 bases in between. CDR3 region: CASSLFREDIQYF. In DNA, the CDR3 is TGTGCCAGCAGCTTATTCAGGGAAGACATTCAGTACTTC.

The chain combines TRBV14 with TRBJ2-1; tentatively, D is TRBD2 (6 bases). The length of the CDR3 is 18 residues. Trimming removed 0 bases at V and 2 bases at J, with 17 bases between. The germline V gene encodes CDR1 SGHDN and CDR2 FVKESK. CDR3 in DNA: TGTGCCAGCAGCCAAGATATGCGGACGGGAGCCCCCTACAATGAGCAGTTCTTC. Residues: CASSQDMRTGAPYNEQFF.

The chain joins TRBV30 to TRBJ2-2; 11 positions match TRBD2. The germline CDR1 and CDR2 sequences are GTSNPN and SVGIG (reference sequence). With 5 bases clipped from V and 5 bases from J, the junction kept 7 bases outside the gene matches. The CDR3 covers 15 residues. In DNA form, the CDR3 reads TGTGCCTGGCACCTAGCGGGGGGTTCTACCGGGGAGCTGTTTTTT. Translated: CAWHLAGGSTGELFF. The full variable domain, rest sourced from reference TRBV30 and TRBJ2-2, is SQTIHQWPATLVQPVGSPLSLECTVEGTSNPNLYWYRQAAGRGLQLLFYSVGIGQISSEVPQNLSASRPQDRQFILSSKKLLLSDSGFYLCAWHLAGGSTGELFFGEGSRLTVL.

The J gene is TRBJ2-2, the V gene TRBV5-6; 10 nucleotides line up with TRBD2. This CDR3 region has 16 residues. The V and J ends lost 4 bases and 5 bases, in that order; junction bases with no gene match: 8. Germline V gene data show CDR1 as SGHDT and CDR2 as YYEEEE. CDR3 residues: CASSLELAGPTGELFF. As DNA, the CDR3 is TGTGCCAGCAGCCTGGAACTAGCGGGGCCGACCGGGGAGCTGTTTTTT.

The rearrangement uses TRBV2 and TRBJ2-7, with TRBD2 matching 7 bases. The junction had 7 bases not matched to a gene; V was cut back by 1 base and J by 4 bases. The CDR3 spans 15 residues. Germline values: CDR1 SNHLY, CDR2 FYNNEI. The chain's CDR3 is CASSEGEGVLYEQYF. The CDR3 region has the DNA TGTGCCAGCAGTGAAGGGGAGGGAGTTCTATACGAGCAGTACTTC.

The chain recombines TRBV5-6 with TRBJ2-7; perhaps TRBD1 as D (7 bases). V shed 7 bases and J shed 6 bases, with 20 bases lying between them. Germline assignment: CDR1 SGHDT and CDR2 YYEEEE. The CDR3 loop spans 14 amino acids. The CDR3 nucleotides read TGTGCCAGCCGTTTGCGGGACAGCGTACTCGAGCAGTACTTC. It is translated as CASRLRDSVLEQYF.

This sequence joins TRBV14 and TRBJ1-1; tentative D call: TRBD1 (5 bases). The CDR3 extends over 14 amino acids. Germline CDR1 SGHDN, CDR2 FVKESK. The V end lost 4 bases, the J end lost 3 bases, and 12 bases lay between the germline ends. CDR3 amino acids: CASSLKAGYTEAFF. The CDR3 DNA follows: TGTGCCAGCAGCCTAAAGGCAGGGTACACTGAAGCTTTCTTT. The full variable domain, in which reference TRBV14 and TRBJ1-1 provide the parts outside the CDR3, is EAGVTQFPSHSVIEKGQTVTLRCDPISGHDNLYWYRRVMGKEIKFLLHFVKESKQDESGMPNNRFLAERTGGTYSTLKVQPAELEDSGVYFCASSLKAGYTEAFFGQGTRLTVV.

The gene calls are TRBV9 and TRBJ1-1; D not resolved. The CDR3 is made up of 14 amino acids. Germline V lookup: CDR1 SGDLS, CDR2 YYNGEE. V lost 0 bases and J lost 8, with 14 bases in between. The CDR3 DNA is TGTGCCAGCAGCGTAGAAGGGCGGGGATCGGAAGCTTTCTTT. Translation gives CASSVEGRGSEAFF.